The TCR beta chain under discussion was sequenced for a study of shared clonotypes between healthy human individuals. Profiling relied on immunoSEQ multiplex PCR, and the TCRdb table lists in-frame clones only, not all of them. The sample shows around 2,100,000 clones, less than 95% of them seen only once. Selected positively for CCR7 and CD45RO-negative, naive CD8 cells excluded terminally differentiated effector memory CD45RA+ cells. Trimming removed 3 bases at V and 7 bases at J, with 13 bases between. The CDR3 extends over 13 amino acids. In germline, CDR1 is MNHEY, CDR2 SMNVEV (reference sequence).

The clonotype comes from a young man in good health. Input material: naive CD8+ T cells sorted from blood. The V call is TRBV27, the J call TRBJ2-7; D call uncertain. The CDR3 region is CASSFSSSGEQYF. In DNA, the CDR3 is TGTGCCAGCAGTTTCTCCTCCTCTGGGGAGCAGTACTTC.